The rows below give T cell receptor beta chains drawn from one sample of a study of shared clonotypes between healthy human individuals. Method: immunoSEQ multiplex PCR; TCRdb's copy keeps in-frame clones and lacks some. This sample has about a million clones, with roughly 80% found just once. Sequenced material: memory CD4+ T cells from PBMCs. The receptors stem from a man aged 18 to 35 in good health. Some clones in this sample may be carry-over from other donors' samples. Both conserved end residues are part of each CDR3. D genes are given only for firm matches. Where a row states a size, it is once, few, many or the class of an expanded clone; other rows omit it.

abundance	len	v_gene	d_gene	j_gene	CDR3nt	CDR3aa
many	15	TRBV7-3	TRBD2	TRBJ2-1	TGTGCCAGCAGCCAATCTAGCGGGAGTTACAATGAGCAGTTCTTC	CASSQSSGSYNEQFF
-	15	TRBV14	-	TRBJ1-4	TGTGCCAGCAGCCGATTCAGGGACACTAATGAAAAACTGTTTTTT	CASSRFRDTNEKLFF
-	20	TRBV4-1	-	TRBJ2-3	TGCGCCAGCAGCCCAATACCTTTGGGTAGCGCCACGAATAGGGGGGATACGCAGTATTTT	CASSPIPLGSATNRGDTQYF
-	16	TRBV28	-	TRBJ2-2	TGTGCCAGCAGGATACAGGGAAGCCTAAGGGCCGGGGAGCTGTTTTTT	CASRIQGSLRAGELFF
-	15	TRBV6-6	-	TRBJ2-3	TGTGCCAGCACGCCCGCTAGCGACGGCACAGATACGCAGTATTTT	CASTPASDGTDTQYF
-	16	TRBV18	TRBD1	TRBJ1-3	TGTGCCAGCTCACCGTGGACAGGGGGCTCTGGAAACACCATATATTTT	CASSPWTGGSGNTIYF
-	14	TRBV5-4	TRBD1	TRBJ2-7	TGTGCCAGCAGCTTGCAGGGACAGCAAATCGAGCAGTACTTC	CASSLQGQQIEQYF
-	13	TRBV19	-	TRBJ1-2	TGTGCCAGTAACGGCGCTGGATACTATGGCTACACCTTC	CASNGAGYYGYTF
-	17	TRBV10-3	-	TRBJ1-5	TGTGCCATCAGTGCTAGCTCGGGGGGTCAACGCAATCAGCCCCAGCATTTT	CAISASSGGQRNQPQHF
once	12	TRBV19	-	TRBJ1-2	TGTGCCACTGGCGATCGCTGGGATGGCTACACCTTC	CATGDRWDGYTF
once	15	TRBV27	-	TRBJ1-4	TGTGCCAGCAGTCGAGGGAGACAGACTAATGAAAAACTGTTTTTT	CASSRGRQTNEKLFF
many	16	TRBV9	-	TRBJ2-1	TGTGCCAGCAGCGTATACCCAGGGAGCTCCTACAATGAGCAGTTCTTC	CASSVYPGSSYNEQFF
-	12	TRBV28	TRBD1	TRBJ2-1	TGTTCAAGCGGGACAGGGGGCAATGAGCAGTTCTTC	CSSGTGGNEQFF